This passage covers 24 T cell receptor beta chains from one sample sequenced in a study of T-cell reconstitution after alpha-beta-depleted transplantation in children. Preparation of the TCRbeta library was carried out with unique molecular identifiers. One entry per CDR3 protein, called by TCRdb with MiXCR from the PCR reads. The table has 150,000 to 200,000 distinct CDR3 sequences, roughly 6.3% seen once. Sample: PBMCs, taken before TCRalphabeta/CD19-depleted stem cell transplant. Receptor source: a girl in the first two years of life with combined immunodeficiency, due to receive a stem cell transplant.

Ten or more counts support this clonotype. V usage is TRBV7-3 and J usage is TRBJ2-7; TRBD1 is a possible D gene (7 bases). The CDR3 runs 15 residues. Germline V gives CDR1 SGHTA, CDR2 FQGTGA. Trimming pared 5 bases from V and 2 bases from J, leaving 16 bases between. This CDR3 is CASSGGTAQTYEQYF. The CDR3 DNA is TGTGCCAGCAGCGGGGGGACAGCTCAGACCTACGAGCAGTACTTC.

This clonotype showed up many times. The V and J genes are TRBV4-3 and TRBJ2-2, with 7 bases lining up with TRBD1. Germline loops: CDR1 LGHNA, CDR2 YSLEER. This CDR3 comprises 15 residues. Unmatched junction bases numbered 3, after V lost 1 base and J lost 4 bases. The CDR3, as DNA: TGCGCCAGCAGCCAAGGGACAGGAGTCACCGGGGAGCTGTTTTTT. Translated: CASSQGTGVTGELFF.

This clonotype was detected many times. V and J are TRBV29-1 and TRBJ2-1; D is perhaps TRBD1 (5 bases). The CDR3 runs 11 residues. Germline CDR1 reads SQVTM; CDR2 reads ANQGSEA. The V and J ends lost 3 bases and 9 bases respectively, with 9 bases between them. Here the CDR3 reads CSVEVGPEQFF. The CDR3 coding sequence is TGCAGCGTTGAGGTGGGGCCTGAGCAGTTCTTC.

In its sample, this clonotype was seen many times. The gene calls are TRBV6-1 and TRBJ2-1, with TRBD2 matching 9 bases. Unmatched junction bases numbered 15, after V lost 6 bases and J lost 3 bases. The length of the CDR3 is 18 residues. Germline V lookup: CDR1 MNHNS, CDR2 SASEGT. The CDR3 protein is CASRSSTAGGRIYNEQFF. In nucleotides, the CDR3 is TGTGCCAGCAGGAGCTCAACTGCGGGAGGGCGTATCTACAATGAGCAGTTCTTC.

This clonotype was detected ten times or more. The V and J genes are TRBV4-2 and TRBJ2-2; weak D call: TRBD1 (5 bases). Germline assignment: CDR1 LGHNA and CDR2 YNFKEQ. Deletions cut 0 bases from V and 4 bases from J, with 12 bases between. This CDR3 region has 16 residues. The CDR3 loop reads CASSQDQGQSTGELFF. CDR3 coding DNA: TGTGCCAGCAGCCAAGATCAGGGCCAATCCACCGGGGAGCTGTTTTTT.

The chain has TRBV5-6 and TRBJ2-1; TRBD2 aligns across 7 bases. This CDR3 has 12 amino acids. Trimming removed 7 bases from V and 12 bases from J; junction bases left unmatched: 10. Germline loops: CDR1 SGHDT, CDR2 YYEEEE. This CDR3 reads CASALRGTMQFF. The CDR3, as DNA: TGTGCCAGCGCTCTTCGCGGGACTATGCAGTTCTTC.

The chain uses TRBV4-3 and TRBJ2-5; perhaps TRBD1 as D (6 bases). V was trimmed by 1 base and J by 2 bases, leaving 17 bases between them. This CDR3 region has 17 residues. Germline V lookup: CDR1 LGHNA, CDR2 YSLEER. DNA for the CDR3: TGCGCCAGCAGCCAAGTCTCAGGGGCGATTACGCAAGAGACCCAGTACTTC. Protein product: CASSQVSGAITQETQYF.

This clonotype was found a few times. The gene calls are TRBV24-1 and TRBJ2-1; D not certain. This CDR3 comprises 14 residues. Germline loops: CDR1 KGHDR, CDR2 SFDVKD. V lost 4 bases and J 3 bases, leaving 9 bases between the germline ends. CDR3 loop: CATSDPTNYNEQFF. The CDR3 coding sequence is TGTGCCACCAGTGACCCCACTAACTACAATGAGCAGTTCTTC.

The CDR3 here is CASSLVGDNSPLHF. The DNA for the CDR3 is TGTGCCAGCAGCTTAGTAGGAGACAATTCACCCCTCCACTTT. The chain uses TRBV7-6 and TRBJ1-6; D unresolved. Germline-derived CDR1 and CDR2 are SGHVS and FNYEAQ. The length of the CDR3 is 14 residues. The ends were cut back, 1 base at V and 7 bases at J, with 8 bases in the middle.

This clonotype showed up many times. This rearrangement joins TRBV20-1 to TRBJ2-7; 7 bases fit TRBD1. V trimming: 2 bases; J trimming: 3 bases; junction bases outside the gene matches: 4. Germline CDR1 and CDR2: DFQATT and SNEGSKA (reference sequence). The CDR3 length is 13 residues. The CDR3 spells CSARTRDSYEQYF. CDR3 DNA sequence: TGCAGTGCTAGAACCCGGGACAGCTACGAGCAGTACTTC.

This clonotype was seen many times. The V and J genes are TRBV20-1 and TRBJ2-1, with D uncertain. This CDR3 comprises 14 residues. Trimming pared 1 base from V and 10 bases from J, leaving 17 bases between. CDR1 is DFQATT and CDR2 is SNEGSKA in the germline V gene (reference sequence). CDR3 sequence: CSARGNGRVGEQFF. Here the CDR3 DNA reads TGCAGTGCTAGAGGGAACGGGCGCGTAGGGGAGCAGTTCTTC.

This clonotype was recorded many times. The CDR3 sequence is CASSDRTGNQPQHF. CDR3 DNA sequence: TGTGCCAGCAGTGACCGGACAGGGAATCAGCCCCAGCATTTT. The chain carries TRBV6-1 and TRBJ1-5; 8 nucleotides line up with TRBD1. V was pared by 3 bases and J by 4 bases, with 2 bases of the junction left unmatched. Germline V gene data show CDR1 as MNHNS and CDR2 as SASEGT. The CDR3 extends over 14 amino acids.

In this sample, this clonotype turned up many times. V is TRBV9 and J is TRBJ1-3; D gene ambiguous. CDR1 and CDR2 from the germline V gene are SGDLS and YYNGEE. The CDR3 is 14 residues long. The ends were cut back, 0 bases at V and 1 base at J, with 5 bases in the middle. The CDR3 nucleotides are TGTGCCAGCAGCGTAGGGGATTCTGGAAACACCATATATTTT. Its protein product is CASSVGDSGNTIYF.

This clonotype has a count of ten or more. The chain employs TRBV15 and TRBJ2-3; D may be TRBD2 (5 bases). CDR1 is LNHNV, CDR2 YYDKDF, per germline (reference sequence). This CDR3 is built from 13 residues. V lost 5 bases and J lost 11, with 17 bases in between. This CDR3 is CATSQPFGIGQYF. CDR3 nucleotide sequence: TGTGCCACCAGCCAACCCTTCGGGATCGGGCAGTATTTT.

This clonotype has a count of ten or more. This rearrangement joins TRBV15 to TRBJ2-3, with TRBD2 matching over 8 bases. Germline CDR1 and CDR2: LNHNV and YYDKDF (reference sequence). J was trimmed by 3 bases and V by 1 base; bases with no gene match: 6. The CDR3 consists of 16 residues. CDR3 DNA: TGTGCCACCAGCAGAGCTTGGCGGGGGGATACAGATACGCAGTATTTT. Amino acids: CATSRAWRGDTDTQYF.

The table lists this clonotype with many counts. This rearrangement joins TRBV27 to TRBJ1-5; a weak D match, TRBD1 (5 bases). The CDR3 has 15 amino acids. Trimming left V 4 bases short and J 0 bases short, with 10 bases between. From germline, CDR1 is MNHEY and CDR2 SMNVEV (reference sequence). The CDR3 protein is CASSSGTLSNQPQHF. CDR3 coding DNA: TGTGCCAGCAGTTCCGGGACCCTTAGCAATCAGCCCCAGCATTTT.

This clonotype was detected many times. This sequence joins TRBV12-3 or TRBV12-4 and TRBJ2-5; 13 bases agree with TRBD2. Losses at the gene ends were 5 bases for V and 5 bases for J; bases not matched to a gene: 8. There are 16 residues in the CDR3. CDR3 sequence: CASSLWTSGSLETQYF. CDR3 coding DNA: TGTGCCAGCAGTCTCTGGACTAGCGGGAGCTTGGAGACCCAGTACTTC.

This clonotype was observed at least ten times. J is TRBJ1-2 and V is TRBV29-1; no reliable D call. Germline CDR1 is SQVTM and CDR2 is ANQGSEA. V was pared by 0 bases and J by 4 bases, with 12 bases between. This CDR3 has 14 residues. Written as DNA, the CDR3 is TGCAGCGTTGAAGAAGTCGGGCTGGCCTATGGCTACACCTTC. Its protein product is CSVEEVGLAYGYTF. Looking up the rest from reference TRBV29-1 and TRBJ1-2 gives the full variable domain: SAVISQKPSRDICQRGTSLTIQCQVDSQVTMMFWYRQQPGQSLTLIATANQGSEATYESGFVIDKFPISRPNLTFSTLTVSNMSPEDSSIYLCSVEEVGLAYGYTFGSGTRLTVV.

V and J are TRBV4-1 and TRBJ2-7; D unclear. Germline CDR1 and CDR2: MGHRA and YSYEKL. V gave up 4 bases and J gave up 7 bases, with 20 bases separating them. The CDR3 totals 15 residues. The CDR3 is CASSLVWLGLLEQYF. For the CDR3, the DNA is TGCGCCAGCAGCCTAGTATGGCTGGGGTTGTTGGAGCAGTACTTC.

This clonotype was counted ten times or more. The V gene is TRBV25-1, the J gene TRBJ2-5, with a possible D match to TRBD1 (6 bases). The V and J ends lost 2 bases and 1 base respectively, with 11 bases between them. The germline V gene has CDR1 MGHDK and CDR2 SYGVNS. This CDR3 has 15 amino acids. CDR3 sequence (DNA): TGTGCCAGCAGTGAACCCACAGGGCTCCAAGAGACCCAGTACTTC. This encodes CASSEPTGLQETQYF.

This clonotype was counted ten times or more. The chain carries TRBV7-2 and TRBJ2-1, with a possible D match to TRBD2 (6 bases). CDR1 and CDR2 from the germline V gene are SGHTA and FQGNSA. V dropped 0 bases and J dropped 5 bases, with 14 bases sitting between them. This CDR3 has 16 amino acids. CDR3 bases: TGTGCCAGCAGCTTAGCAATCGGGGGAGAAAACAATGAGCAGTTCTTC. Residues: CASSLAIGGENNEQFF. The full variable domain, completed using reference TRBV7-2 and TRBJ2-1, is GAGVSQSPSNKVTEKGKDVELRCDPISGHTALYWYRQSLGQGLEFLIYFQGNSAPDKSGLPSDRFSAERTGGSVSTLTIQRTQQEDSAVYLCASSLAIGGENNEQFFGPGTRLTVL.

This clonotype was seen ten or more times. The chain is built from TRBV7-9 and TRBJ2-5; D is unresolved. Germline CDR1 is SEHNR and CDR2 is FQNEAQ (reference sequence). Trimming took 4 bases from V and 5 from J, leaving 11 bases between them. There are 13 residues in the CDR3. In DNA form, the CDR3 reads TGTGCCAGCAGCTCCCACGGTGGGGAGACCCAGTACTTC. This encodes CASSSHGGETQYF.

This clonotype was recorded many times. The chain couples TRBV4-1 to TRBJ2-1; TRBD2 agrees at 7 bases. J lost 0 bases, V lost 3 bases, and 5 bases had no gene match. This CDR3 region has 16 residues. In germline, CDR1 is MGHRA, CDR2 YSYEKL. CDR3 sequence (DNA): TGCGCCAGCAGCCAGAGACGGGAGGCCTCCTACAATGAGCAGTTCTTC. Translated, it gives CASSQRREASYNEQFF.

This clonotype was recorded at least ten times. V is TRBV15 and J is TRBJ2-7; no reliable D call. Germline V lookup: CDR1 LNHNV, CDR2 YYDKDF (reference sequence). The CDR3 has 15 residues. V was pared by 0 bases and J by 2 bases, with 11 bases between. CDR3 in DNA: TGTGCCACCAGCAGAGACTCAGACCGAACCTACGAGCAGTACTTC. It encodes CATSRDSDRTYEQYF.